A single sample gave rise to the 5 T cell receptor beta chains below, sequenced in a study of T cell responses to AZD1222 COVID-19 vaccine. Clones were read by immunoSEQ multiplex PCR, and TCRdb kept only the in-frame ones, dropping some. The table lists some 150,000 clones, less than 90% of them singletons, with 2.5% to 4% in the top ten. The sample here was peripheral blood, taken on day 0 of AZD1222 vaccination. These receptors were taken from an adult in good health.

The rearrangement links TRBV19 to TRBJ1-4; a possible D gene is TRBD1 (5 bases). Germline V gives CDR1 LNHDA, CDR2 SQIVND (reference sequence). The CDR3 covers 14 residues. The ends were cut back, 3 bases at V and 2 bases at J, with 7 bases in the middle. Here the CDR3 reads CASSMTVTNEKLFF. The CDR3 region has the DNA TGTGCCAGTAGTATGACAGTTACTAATGAAAAACTGTTTTTT.

This rearrangement joins TRBV19 to TRBJ1-2; no clear D gene. The CDR3 extends over 14 amino acids. Germline V gene lookup returns CDR1 LNHDA and CDR2 SQIVND (reference sequence). The V end was cut by 1 base, the J end by 2 bases, with 8 bases between. For the CDR3, the DNA is TGTGCCAGTAGTATAGTCTCGGCCAACTATGGCTACACCTTC. Encoded protein: CASSIVSANYGYTF.

The gene calls are TRBV15 and TRBJ2-5, with 9 nucleotides matching TRBD2. The CDR3 has 17 amino acids. Germline V gives CDR1 LNHNV, CDR2 YYDKDF (reference sequence). Trimming at V came to 0 bases and at J to 2 bases, leaving 7 bases not matched to a gene. CDR3: CATSRDVSGGWQETQYF. The CDR3 DNA follows: TGTGCCACCAGCAGAGATGTAAGCGGGGGGTGGCAAGAGACCCAGTACTTC. The whole variable domain, filled in from reference TRBV15 and TRBJ2-5, reads DAMVIQNPRYQVTQFGKPVTLSCSQTLNHNVMYWYQQKSSQAPKLLFHYYDKDFNNEADTPDNFQSRRPNTSFCFLDIRSPGLGDTAMYLCATSRDVSGGWQETQYFGPGTRLLVL.

The rearrangement joins TRBV6-2 or TRBV6-3 to TRBJ2-7; D gene ambiguous. This CDR3 has 13 residues. The V gene lost 1 base and the J gene lost 4 bases, with 8 bases spanning the gap. CDR1 and CDR2 (germline): MNHEY, SVGEGT. CDR3 residues: CASSYLFRYEQYF. The CDR3 DNA reads as TGTGCCAGCAGTTACTTGTTTAGATACGAGCAGTACTTC.

The chain carries TRBV5-1 and TRBJ1-1, with D tentatively TRBD1 (6 bases). The CDR3 is 14 residues long. The V gene's germline CDR1 is SGHRS and CDR2 YFSETQ. Trimming took off 4 bases at V and 11 bases at J, with 21 bases between the two ends. CDR3: CASSRDVSGGDAFF. The CDR3 DNA reads TGCGCCAGCAGCCGGGATGTTTCGGGGGGCGATGCTTTCTTT.